The 23 T cell receptor beta chains given below trace back to one sample, sequenced in a study of T cell repertoires in cytomegalovirus infection. A single record per CDR3 protein comes from TCRdb applying MiXCR to the reads. Of roughly 130,000 distinct CDR3 sequences in the sample, roughly 9% are singletons; the top ten hold 9.5% to 13%. The specimen was PBMCs. The receptor set was obtained from a human donor in good health (CMV status not recorded). Some clones in this sample may be carry-over from other donors' samples.

This clonotype turned up a few times. The genes are TRBV20-1 and TRBJ1-3; D is undetermined. Trimming removed 3 bases from V and 0 bases from J, with 6 bases in between. CDR1 is DFQATT and CDR2 is SNEGSKA in the germline V gene (reference sequence). The CDR3 has 13 amino acids. CDR3 in amino acids: CSARTASGNTIYF. In DNA, the CDR3 is TGCAGTGCTAGGACGGCCTCTGGAAACACCATATATTTT.

In its sample, this clonotype was seen many times. This sequence joins TRBV6-6 and TRBJ1-2; D not resolved. The length of the CDR3 is 14 residues. With 2 bases removed from V and 7 bases from J, the gap between germline ends came to 14 bases. Germline CDR1 is MNHNY and CDR2 is SVGAGI (reference sequence). Here the CDR3 reads CASSYTAPGSGYTF. In DNA form, the CDR3 reads TGTGCCAGCAGTTACACGGCACCGGGAAGTGGCTACACCTTC.

This clonotype was picked up many times. The rearrangement links TRBV5-1 to TRBJ1-1, with D hard to call. CDR1 is SGHRS, CDR2 YFSETQ, per germline. The CDR3 extends over 13 amino acids. Trimming removed 4 bases at V and 1 base at J, with 8 bases between. In DNA form, the CDR3 reads TGCGCCAGCAGCCGGATGGAGAACACTGAAGCTTTCTTT. Protein sequence: CASSRMENTEAFF.

In its sample, this clonotype was seen many times. This chain links TRBV4-1 with TRBJ1-1, with D unclear. V lost 1 base, J lost 0 bases, and 3 bases lay in between. There are 13 residues in the CDR3. CDR1 and CDR2 (germline): MGHRA, YSYEKL. The CDR3 DNA reads as TGCGCCAGCAGCCAAGTCCTGAACACTGAAGCTTTCTTT. It encodes CASSQVLNTEAFF.

This clonotype has only a few counts. The genes are TRBV29-1 and TRBJ2-3; no definite D call. Germline assignment: CDR1 SQVTM and CDR2 ANQGSEA. The CDR3 extends over 15 amino acids. V lost 3 bases to trimming and J lost 2 bases, with 15 bases between them. The CDR3 DNA is TGCAGCGTTGATAGGGCCTCCGTACCCACAGATACGCAGTATTTT. Amino acids: CSVDRASVPTDTQYF.

This clonotype was found many times. V is TRBV7-2 and J is TRBJ1-5; D gene ambiguous. Trimming took off 1 base at V and 1 base at J, with 11 bases between the two ends. Per germline, CDR1 SGHTA and CDR2 FQGNSA. This CDR3 has 16 residues. CDR3: CASSLEFGSSNQPQHF. The CDR3 DNA reads TGTGCCAGCAGCTTAGAGTTTGGGTCCAGCAATCAGCCCCAGCATTTT.

This clonotype was seen many times. The V call is TRBV7-2, the J call TRBJ2-3; D not certain. Trimming took 6 bases from V and 6 from J, leaving 7 bases between them. There are 11 residues in the CDR3. Per germline, CDR1 SGHTA and CDR2 FQGNSA. CDR3 sequence: CASRARDTQYF. CDR3 sequence (DNA): TGTGCCAGCAGGGCCAGGGATACGCAGTATTTT.

This clonotype was detected many times. V and J are TRBV27 and TRBJ2-3; D unresolved. V dropped 6 bases and J dropped 0 bases, with 10 bases sitting between them. CDR1 is MNHEY, CDR2 SMNVEV, per germline (reference sequence). This CDR3 is 14 amino acids long. The CDR3 reads CASRRTGSTDTQYF. In DNA form, the CDR3 reads TGTGCCAGCAGACGGACGGGCAGCACAGATACGCAGTATTTT.

The table lists this clonotype with a few counts. The chain is built from TRBV20-1 and TRBJ1-1; 9 bases are shared with TRBD1. CDR3 length equals 12 residues. The V segment lost 3 bases and the J segment 4 bases; nucleotides outside the gene matches: 0. Germline V lookup: CDR1 DFQATT, CDR2 SNEGSKA (reference sequence). The CDR3 DNA follows: TGCAGTGCTAGGACAGGGGGCACTGAAGCTTTCTTT. This encodes CSARTGGTEAFF.

This clonotype occurred a few times. The V call is TRBV2, the J call TRBJ1-1; no firm D call. Germline V lookup: CDR1 SNHLY, CDR2 FYNNEI. Trimming stripped 5 bases from V and 0 bases from J, with 10 bases between. The CDR3 extends over 14 amino acids. CDR3 DNA: TGTGCCAGCAGTAGGCAGACTCTGAACACTGAAGCTTTCTTT. It encodes CASSRQTLNTEAFF.

This chain links TRBV20-1 with TRBJ1-6; no clear D. The CDR3 is 13 residues long. CDR1 and CDR2 from the germline V gene are DFQATT and SNEGSKA (reference sequence). V lost 0 bases and J 4 bases, leaving 4 bases between the germline ends. The CDR3 region has the DNA TGCAGTGCTAGAGATCCATATAATTCACCCCTCCACTTT. Its translation is CSARDPYNSPLHF.

In this sample, this clonotype turned up many times. The chain uses TRBV28 and TRBJ1-5, with a tentative D call TRBD1 (6 bases). The CDR3 is 15 residues long. V was clipped by 3 bases and J by 1 base, with 10 bases between them. Germline assignment: CDR1 MDHEN and CDR2 SYDVKM. The CDR3 reads CASSFDQGSNQPQHF. DNA of the CDR3: TGTGCCAGCAGTTTCGATCAGGGGAGCAATCAGCCCCAGCATTTT.

The V gene is TRBV28, the J gene TRBJ1-5, with no clear D. From germline, CDR1 is MDHEN and CDR2 SYDVKM. Trimming took off 5 bases at V and 1 base at J, with 12 bases between the two ends. The CDR3 is 15 amino acids. The CDR3 DNA reads TGTGCCAGCAGTGTGGGGATTCCCAGCAATCAGCCCCAGCATTTT. Protein: CASSVGIPSNQPQHF.

This clonotype was observed at least ten times. V and J are TRBV20-1 and TRBJ2-7, with D unclear. CDR3 length equals 11 residues. V lost 4 bases, J lost 2 bases, and 6 bases lay in between. Germline values: CDR1 DFQATT, CDR2 SNEGSKA (reference sequence). CDR3 region: CSAIQTYEQYF. The CDR3 nucleotides are TGCAGTGCTATTCAGACCTACGAGCAGTACTTC.

This chain joins TRBV6-6 and TRBJ1-2, with no clear D. Germline V gene data show CDR1 as MNHNY and CDR2 as SVGAGI (reference sequence). The CDR3 covers 13 residues. V was clipped by 6 bases and J by 4 bases, with 12 bases between them. The DNA for the CDR3 is TGTGCCAGCAGAGTGGACCGGTCCTATGGCTACACCTTC. Translating gives CASRVDRSYGYTF.

In this sample, this clonotype turned up a few times. This chain uses TRBV29-1 with TRBJ2-5; no firm D call. This CDR3 has 13 amino acids. The V end lost 4 bases, the J end lost 1 base, and 10 bases lay between the germline ends. Germline V lookup: CDR1 SQVTM, CDR2 ANQGSEA. CDR3 sequence reads: CSVGLSFQETQYF. In DNA, the CDR3 is TGCAGCGTTGGTTTGTCCTTCCAAGAGACCCAGTACTTC.

The genes are TRBV15 and TRBJ2-1, with D possibly called TRBD1 or TRBD2 (6 bases each). This CDR3 region has 15 residues. V was shortened by 0 bases and J by 8 bases, with 14 bases between the two germline ends. Per the germline V gene, CDR1 is LNHNV and CDR2 is YYDKDF (reference sequence). In nucleotides, the CDR3 is TGTGCCACCAGCAGAGAAATGAGGGGGGCGGATGAGCAGTTCTTC. Translation: CATSREMRGADEQFF. Based on the CDR3 plus reference TRBV15 and TRBJ2-1, the full variable domain is DAMVIQNPRYQVTQFGKPVTLSCSQTLNHNVMYWYQQKSSQAPKLLFHYYDKDFNNEADTPDNFQSRRPNTSFCFLDIRSPGLGDTAMYLCATSREMRGADEQFFGPGTRLTVL.

This clonotype was found many times. This chain connects TRBV6-5 to TRBJ1-2, with 7 nucleotides matching TRBD1. The CDR3 totals 16 residues. CDR1 and CDR2 (germline): MNHEY, SVGAGI. Trimming at V came to 2 bases and at J to 7 bases, leaving 13 bases not matched to a gene. CDR3 loop: CASSYRLNRGHRGYTF. As DNA, the CDR3 is TGTGCCAGCAGTTACAGACTAAACAGGGGCCACCGTGGCTACACCTTC.

This clonotype occurred many times. The V and J genes are TRBV12-3 or TRBV12-4 and TRBJ1-3, with D possibly being TRBD1 (5 bases). The CDR3 runs to 16 residues. Trimming took off 4 bases at V and 1 base at J, with 14 bases between the two ends. The CDR3 nucleotides are TGTGCCAGCAGTTCCGGGGGTTCGTTATCTGGAAACACCATATATTTT. Its protein product is CASSSGGSLSGNTIYF.

The sample holds many counts of this clonotype. This sequence joins TRBV5-6 and TRBJ2-2, with 9 bases fitting TRBD1. The V gene end was trimmed by 0 bases and the J gene end by 1 base; junction bases not matched to a gene: 4. Germline loops: CDR1 SGHDT, CDR2 YYEEEE. The CDR3 runs 17 residues. This CDR3 reads CASSLGAGQGNTGELFF. CDR3 in DNA: TGTGCCAGCAGCTTGGGGGCGGGACAGGGGAACACCGGGGAGCTGTTTTTT.

Ten or more counts support this clonotype. The chain uses TRBV28 and TRBJ2-1; D remains unclear. The V end lost 3 bases, the J end lost 7 bases, and 7 bases lay between the germline ends. This CDR3 is built from 12 residues. Per the germline V gene, CDR1 is MDHEN and CDR2 is SYDVKM. The CDR3 nucleotides read TGTGCCAGCAGTTTTTTGGGGAATGAGCAGTTCTTC. Amino acids: CASSFLGNEQFF.

The sample holds many counts of this clonotype. The chain employs TRBV19 and TRBJ2-6; D gene uncertain. Germline V gene lookup returns CDR1 LNHDA and CDR2 SQIVND (reference sequence). The CDR3 loop spans 15 amino acids. V dropped 5 bases and J dropped 0 bases, with 8 bases sitting between them. CDR3 sequence: CASSLLLSGANVLTF. In nucleotides, the CDR3 is TGTGCCAGTAGTCTCCTCCTCTCTGGGGCCAACGTCCTGACTTTC.

The chain has TRBV19 and TRBJ1-1, with D possibly being TRBD1 (5 bases). CDR3 length: 13 residues. CDR1 and CDR2 (germline): LNHDA, SQIVND (reference sequence). Trimming removed 7 bases from V and 0 bases from J, with 9 bases in between. CDR3 DNA sequence: TGTGCCAGTAAGACAGACCTGAACACTGAAGCTTTCTTT. It is translated as CASKTDLNTEAFF.